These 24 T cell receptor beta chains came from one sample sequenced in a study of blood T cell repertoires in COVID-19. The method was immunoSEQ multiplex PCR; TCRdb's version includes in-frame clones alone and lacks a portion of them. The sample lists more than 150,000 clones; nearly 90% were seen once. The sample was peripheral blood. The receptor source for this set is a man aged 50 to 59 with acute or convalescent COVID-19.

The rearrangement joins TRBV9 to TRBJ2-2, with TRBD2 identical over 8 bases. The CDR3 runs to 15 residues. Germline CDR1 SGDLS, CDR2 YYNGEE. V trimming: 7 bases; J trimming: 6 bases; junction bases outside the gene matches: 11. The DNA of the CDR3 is TGTGCCAGCTCCCCGGGGGGGAGGGATGCCGGGGAGCTGTTTTTT. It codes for CASSPGGRDAGELFF.

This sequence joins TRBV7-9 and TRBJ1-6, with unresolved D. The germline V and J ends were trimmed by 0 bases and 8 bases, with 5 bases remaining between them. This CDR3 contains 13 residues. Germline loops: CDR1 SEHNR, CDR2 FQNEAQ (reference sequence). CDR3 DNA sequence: TGTGCCAGCAGCTTAGCGAGGGATTCACCCCTCCACTTT. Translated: CASSLARDSPLHF.

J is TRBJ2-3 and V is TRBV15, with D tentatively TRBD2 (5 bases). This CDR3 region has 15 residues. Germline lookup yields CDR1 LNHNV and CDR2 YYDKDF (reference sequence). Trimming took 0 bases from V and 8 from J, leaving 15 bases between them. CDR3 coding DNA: TGTGCCACCAGCAGAGATCGGCTAGCAACCGGTACGCAGTATTTT. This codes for CATSRDRLATGTQYF.

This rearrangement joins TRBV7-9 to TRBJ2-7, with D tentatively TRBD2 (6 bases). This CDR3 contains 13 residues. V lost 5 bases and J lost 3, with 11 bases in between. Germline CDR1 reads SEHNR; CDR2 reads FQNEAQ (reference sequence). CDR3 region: CASSPGLSYEQYF. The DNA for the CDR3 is TGTGCCAGCAGCCCGGGACTCAGCTACGAGCAGTACTTC.

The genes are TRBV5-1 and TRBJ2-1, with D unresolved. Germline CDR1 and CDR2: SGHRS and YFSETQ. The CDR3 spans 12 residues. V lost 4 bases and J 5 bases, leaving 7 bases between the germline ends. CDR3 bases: TGCGCCAGCAGCCAAACTCACAATGAGCAGTTCTTC. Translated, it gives CASSQTHNEQFF.

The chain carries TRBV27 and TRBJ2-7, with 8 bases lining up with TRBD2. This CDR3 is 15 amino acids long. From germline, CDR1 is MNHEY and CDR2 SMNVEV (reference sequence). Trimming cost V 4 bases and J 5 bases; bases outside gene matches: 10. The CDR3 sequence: CASSSLGGRRHEQYF. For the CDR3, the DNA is TGTGCCAGCAGTTCCTTGGGCGGGAGGAGGCACGAGCAGTACTTC.

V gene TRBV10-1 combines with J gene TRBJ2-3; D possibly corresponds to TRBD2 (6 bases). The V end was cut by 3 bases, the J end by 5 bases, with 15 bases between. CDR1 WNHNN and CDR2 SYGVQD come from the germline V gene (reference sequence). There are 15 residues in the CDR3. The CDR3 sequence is CASSDGGLLGDTQYF. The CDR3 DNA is TGCGCCAGCAGTGATGGGGGACTCTTGGGAGATACGCAGTATTTT.

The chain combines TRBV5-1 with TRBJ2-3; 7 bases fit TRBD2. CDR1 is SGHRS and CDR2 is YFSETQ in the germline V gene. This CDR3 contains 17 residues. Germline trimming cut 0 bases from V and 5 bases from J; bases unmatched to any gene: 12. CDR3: CASSLALLANERDTQYF. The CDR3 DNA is TGCGCCAGCAGCTTGGCCCTACTAGCGAATGAGCGAGATACGCAGTATTTT.

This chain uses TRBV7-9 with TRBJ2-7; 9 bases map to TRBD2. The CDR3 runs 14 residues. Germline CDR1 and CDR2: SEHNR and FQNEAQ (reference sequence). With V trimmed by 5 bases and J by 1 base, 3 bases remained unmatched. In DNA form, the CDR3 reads TGTGCCAGCAGCGCTAGCGGGATTTCCTACGAGCAGTACTTC. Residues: CASSASGISYEQYF.

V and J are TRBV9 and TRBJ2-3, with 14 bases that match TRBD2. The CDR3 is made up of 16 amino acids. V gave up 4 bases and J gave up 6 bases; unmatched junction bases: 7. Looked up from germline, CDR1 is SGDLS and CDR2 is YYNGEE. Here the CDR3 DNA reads TGTGCCAGCAGCCAGACTAGCGGGGGGGAGGCCGATACGCAGTATTTT. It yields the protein CASSQTSGGEADTQYF.

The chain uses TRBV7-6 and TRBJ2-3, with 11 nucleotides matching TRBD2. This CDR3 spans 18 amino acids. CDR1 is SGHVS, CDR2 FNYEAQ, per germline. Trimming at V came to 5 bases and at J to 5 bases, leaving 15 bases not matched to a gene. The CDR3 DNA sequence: TGTGCCAGCAGCACCTCCATCCCCACTAGCGGGAGAAAAGATACGCAGTATTTT. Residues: CASSTSIPTSGRKDTQYF.

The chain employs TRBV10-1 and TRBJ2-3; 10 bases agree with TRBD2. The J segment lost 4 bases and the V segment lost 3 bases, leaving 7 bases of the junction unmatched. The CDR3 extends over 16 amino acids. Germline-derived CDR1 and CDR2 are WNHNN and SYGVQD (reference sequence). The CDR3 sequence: CASSDAASGSPDTQYF. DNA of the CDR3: TGCGCCAGCAGTGATGCGGCTAGCGGGAGCCCAGATACGCAGTATTTT.

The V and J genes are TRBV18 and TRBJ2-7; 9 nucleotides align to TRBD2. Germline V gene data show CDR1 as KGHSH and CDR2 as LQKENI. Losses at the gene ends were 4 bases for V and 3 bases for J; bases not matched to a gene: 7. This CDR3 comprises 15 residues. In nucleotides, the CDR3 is TGTGCCAGCTCACGCGTAGCGGGAGATTTCTACGAGCAGTACTTC. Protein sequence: CASSRVAGDFYEQYF.

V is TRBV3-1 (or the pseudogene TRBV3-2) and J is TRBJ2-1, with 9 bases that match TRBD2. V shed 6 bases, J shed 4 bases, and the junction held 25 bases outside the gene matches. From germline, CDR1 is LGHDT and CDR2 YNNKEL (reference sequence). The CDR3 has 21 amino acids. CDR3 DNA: TGTGCCAGCAGACCAAGCAAGTTAAGCCCACAGGGACTAGCTCTTTACAATGAGCAGTTCTTC. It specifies CASRPSKLSPQGLALYNEQFF.

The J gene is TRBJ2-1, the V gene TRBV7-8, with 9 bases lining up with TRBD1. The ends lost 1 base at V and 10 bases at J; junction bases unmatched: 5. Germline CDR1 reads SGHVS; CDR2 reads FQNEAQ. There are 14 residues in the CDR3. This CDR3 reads CASSLGGQGREQFF. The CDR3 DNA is TGTGCCAGCAGCTTAGGGGGACAGGGTCGAGAGCAGTTCTTC.

The DNA of the CDR3 is TGTGCCAGCAGTTTTATAGCGGCAGTTTCCTACGAGCAGTACTTC. This sequence encodes CASSFIAAVSYEQYF. The chain joins TRBV27 to TRBJ2-7, with D perhaps TRBD2 (6 bases). V was cut by 3 bases and J by 1 base, with 13 bases left in between. CDR1 is MNHEY, CDR2 SMNVEV, per germline (reference sequence). The CDR3 runs 15 residues.

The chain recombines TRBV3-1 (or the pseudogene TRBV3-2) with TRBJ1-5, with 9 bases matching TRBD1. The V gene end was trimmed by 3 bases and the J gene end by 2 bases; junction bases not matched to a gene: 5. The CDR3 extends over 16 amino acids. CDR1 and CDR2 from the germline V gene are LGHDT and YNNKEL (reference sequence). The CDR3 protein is CASSQWGQGGNQPQHF. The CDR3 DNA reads TGTGCCAGCAGCCAGTGGGGACAGGGCGGCAATCAGCCCCAGCATTTT.

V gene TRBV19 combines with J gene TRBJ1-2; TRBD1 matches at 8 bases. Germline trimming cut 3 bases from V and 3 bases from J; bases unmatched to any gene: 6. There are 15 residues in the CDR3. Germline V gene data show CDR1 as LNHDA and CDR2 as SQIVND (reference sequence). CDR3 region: CASSILDRDYYGYTF. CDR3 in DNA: TGTGCCAGTAGTATCCTGGACAGGGACTACTATGGCTACACCTTC.

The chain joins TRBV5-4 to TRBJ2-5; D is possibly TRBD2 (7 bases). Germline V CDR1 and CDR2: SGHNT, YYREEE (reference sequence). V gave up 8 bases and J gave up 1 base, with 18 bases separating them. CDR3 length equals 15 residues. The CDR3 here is CASRRGADFQETQYF. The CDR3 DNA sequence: TGTGCCAGTCGTCGGGGGGCAGACTTCCAAGAGACCCAGTACTTC.

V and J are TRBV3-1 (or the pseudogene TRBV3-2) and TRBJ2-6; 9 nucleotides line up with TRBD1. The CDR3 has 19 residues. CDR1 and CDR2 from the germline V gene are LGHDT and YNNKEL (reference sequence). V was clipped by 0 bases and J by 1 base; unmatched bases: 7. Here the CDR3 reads CASSQEGTGFTSGANVLTF. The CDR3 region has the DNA TGTGCCAGCAGCCAAGAGGGGACAGGGTTCACATCTGGGGCCAACGTCCTGACTTTC.

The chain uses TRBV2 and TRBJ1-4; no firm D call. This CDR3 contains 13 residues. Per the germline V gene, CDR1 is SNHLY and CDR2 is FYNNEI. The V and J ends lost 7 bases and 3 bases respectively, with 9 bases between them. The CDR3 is CASIRGSNEKLFF. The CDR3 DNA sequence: TGTGCCAGCATCCGCGGTTCTAATGAAAAACTGTTTTTT.

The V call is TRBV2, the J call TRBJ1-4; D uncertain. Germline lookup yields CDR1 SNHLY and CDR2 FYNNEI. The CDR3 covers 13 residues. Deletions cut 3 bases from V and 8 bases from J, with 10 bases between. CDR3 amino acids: CASSDRMREKLFF. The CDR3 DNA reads TGTGCCAGCAGTGACCGGATGCGGGAAAAACTGTTTTTT.

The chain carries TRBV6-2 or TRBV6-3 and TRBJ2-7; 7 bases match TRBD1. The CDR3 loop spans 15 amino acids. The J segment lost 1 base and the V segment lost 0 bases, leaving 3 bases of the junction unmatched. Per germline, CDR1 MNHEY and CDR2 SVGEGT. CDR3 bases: TGTGCCAGCAGTTACTCAGGGACAGCATCCTACGAGCAGTACTTC. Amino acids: CASSYSGTASYEQYF.

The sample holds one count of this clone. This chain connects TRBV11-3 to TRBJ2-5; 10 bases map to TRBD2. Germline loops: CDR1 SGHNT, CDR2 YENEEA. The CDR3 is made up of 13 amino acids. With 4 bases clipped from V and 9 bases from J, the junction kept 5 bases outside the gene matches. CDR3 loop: CASSSSGSLAQYF. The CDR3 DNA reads TGTGCCAGCAGCTCTAGCGGGAGTTTGGCCCAGTACTTC. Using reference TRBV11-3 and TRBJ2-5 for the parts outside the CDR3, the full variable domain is EAGVVQSPRYKIIEKKQPVAFWCNPISGHNTLYWYLQNLGQGPELLIRYENEEAVDDSQLPKDRFSAERLKGVDSTLKIQPAELGDSAVYLCASSSSGSLAQYFGPGTRLLVL.